This T cell receptor beta chain derives from a study of memory CD4+ T cells and cytomegalovirus serostatus. At the level of the study: This sample comes from healthy Belgian adults, fewer than ten CMV seropositive, approximately 22 seronegative.

The sort gate was single viable CD3+CD4+CD8-CD45RO+ cells for memory CD4+ T cells. CMV serostatus came from serum IgG against pp150, pp28, p38, p52. As for this clone: No antigen is known for it.

Study-level findings and limits: Suggested: most of the CMV-linked TCR signature lies in CD4+ memory cells. CD4+ memory repertoires contained about two fifths of the roughly 160 reported CMV TCRbeta sequences.

The germline gives CDR1 MNHNY, CDR2 SVGAGI (reference sequence). Trimming removed 0 bases from V and 8 bases from J, with 13 bases in between. The CDR3 is made up of 14 amino acids. Assay: immunoSEQ multiplex PCR; the TCRdb copy retains only in-frame clones and omits some. The sample carries about 92,000 clones, about 80% recorded once. The genes are TRBV6-6 and TRBJ1-2; D possibly corresponds to TRBD1 (5 bases). The sequence derives from an adult in good health and CMV-seropositive. The specimen was memory CD4+ T cells from blood. The CDR3 coding sequence is TGTGCCAGCAGTTACTCGGTCGGAGGGGCCGGCTACACCTTC. Its protein is CASSYSVGGAGYTF.